One sample yielded the 21 T cell receptor beta chains listed below, sequenced in a study of blood T cell repertoires in COVID-19. TCRdb keeps only in-frame clones here, not all; method: immunoSEQ multiplex PCR. The table has some 150,000 clones, 88% seen once. The sequenced material came from peripheral blood. Receptors were obtained from a woman between 65 and 79 years old with acute or convalescent COVID-19.

The chain has TRBV27 and TRBJ1-2; 8 positions match TRBD1. Looked up from germline, CDR1 is MNHEY and CDR2 is SMNVEV (reference sequence). V dropped 6 bases and J dropped 6; count of bases not matched to a gene: 12. The CDR3 covers 15 residues. The CDR3 region has the DNA TGTGCCAGCAGAAAAACAAAGACAGGGGCTGATGGCTACACCTTC. Its translation: CASRKTKTGADGYTF.

V and J are TRBV9 and TRBJ2-3; D is perhaps TRBD2 (7 bases). The CDR3 is 16 amino acids. Germline CDR1 is SGDLS and CDR2 is YYNGEE. V was cut by 3 bases and J by 5 bases, with 19 bases left in between. In nucleotides, the CDR3 is TGTGCCAGCAGCGCTTACACGGGGGGCCGGGGAGATACGCAGTATTTT. Amino acid sequence: CASSAYTGGRGDTQYF. Based on the CDR3 plus reference TRBV9 and TRBJ2-3, the full variable domain is DSGVTQTPKHLITATGQRVTLRCSPRSGDLSVYWYQQSLDQGLQFLIQYYNGEERAKGNILERFSAQQFPDLHSELNLSSLELGDSALYFCASSAYTGGRGDTQYFGPGTRLTVL.

This clone was detected only a few times. The chain recombines TRBV3-1 (or the pseudogene TRBV3-2) with TRBJ2-1; 7 bases line up with TRBD1. Germline CDR1 and CDR2: LGHDT and YNNKEL (reference sequence). This CDR3 has 15 amino acids. The trim removed 3 bases at V and 4 bases at J, leaving 6 bases unmatched. Here the CDR3 DNA reads TGTGCCAGCAGCCAGACGGGACAGCCGTACAATGAGCAGTTCTTC. Protein sequence: CASSQTGQPYNEQFF.

This sequence joins TRBV2 and TRBJ1-1; 7 bases line up with TRBD1. This CDR3 has 13 residues. Trimming took 5 bases from V and 3 from J; bases not matched to a gene: 3. Germline lookup yields CDR1 SNHLY and CDR2 FYNNEI. CDR3 sequence: CASSRQGHTEAFF. The CDR3 nucleotides read TGTGCCAGCAGTAGACAGGGTCACACTGAAGCTTTCTTT.

The chain employs TRBV7-9 and TRBJ2-3; TRBD2 might be the D (6 bases). Deletions cut 4 bases from V and 3 bases from J, with 11 bases between. CDR3 size: 14 residues. CDR1 is SEHNR, CDR2 FQNEAQ, per germline (reference sequence). CDR3 DNA sequence: TGTGCCAGCAGCTACTCTGGAGGGACAGATACGCAGTATTTT. It codes for CASSYSGGTDTQYF.

The chain couples TRBV28 to TRBJ2-7, with D possibly being TRBD2 (5 bases). Germline V gene data show CDR1 as MDHEN and CDR2 as SYDVKM. V lost 4 bases and J 6 bases, leaving 7 bases between the germline ends. The CDR3 is made up of 11 amino acids. The CDR3, as DNA: TGTGCCAGCAGTTCTCTAGCCGAGCAGTACTTC. It is translated as CASSSLAEQYF.

This chain connects TRBV5-4 to TRBJ2-3; 8 bases align to TRBD2. Germline trimming cut 1 base from V and 2 bases from J; bases unmatched to any gene: 3. Germline V gives CDR1 SGHNT, CDR2 YYREEE (reference sequence). The length of the CDR3 is 15 residues. The CDR3, as DNA: TGTGCCAGCAGCTTGCTAGCGGGTAACACAGATACGCAGTATTTT. Translated, it gives CASSLLAGNTDTQYF. Complete variable domain (other parts from reference TRBV5-4 and TRBJ2-3): ETGVTQSPTHLIKTRGQQVTLRCSSQSGHNTVSWYQQALGQGPQFIFQYYREEENGRGNFPPRFSGLQFPNYSSELNVNALELDDSALYLCASSLLAGNTDTQYFGPGTRLTVL.

This sequence joins TRBV19 and TRBJ2-7; TRBD2 is a possible D gene (5 bases). V shed 3 bases and J shed 3 bases, with 9 bases lying between them. Germline CDR1 is LNHDA and CDR2 is SQIVND (reference sequence). The CDR3 totals 13 residues. CDR3 amino acids: CASSMFRGYEQYF. For the CDR3, the DNA is TGTGCCAGTAGTATGTTTCGGGGCTACGAGCAGTACTTC.

This sequence joins TRBV2 and TRBJ1-2, with 11 nucleotides matching TRBD1. The CDR3 totals 14 residues. The junction had 1 base not matched to a gene; V was cut back by 3 bases and J by 4 bases. Germline CDR1 and CDR2: SNHLY and FYNNEI. The CDR3 nucleotides read TGTGCCAGCAGTGAGGACAGGGGGCTCTATGGCTACACCTTC. Protein sequence: CASSEDRGLYGYTF.

The V and J genes are TRBV6-1 and TRBJ2-1; a possible D gene is TRBD2 (6 bases). The CDR3 totals 15 residues. V lost 3 bases to trimming and J lost 3 bases, with 12 bases between them. CDR1 and CDR2 from the germline V gene are MNHNS and SASEGT. The CDR3, as DNA: TGTGCCAGCAGTGATCGGGCTAGCGTCTACAATGAGCAGTTCTTC. It specifies CASSDRASVYNEQFF.

The chain has TRBV6-1 and TRBJ2-3; 9 positions match TRBD2. Germline CDR1 is MNHNS and CDR2 is SASEGT. Trimming removed 2 bases from V and 2 bases from J; junction bases left unmatched: 8. CDR3 length equals 17 residues. In nucleotides, the CDR3 is TGTGCCAGCAGTGAATATAGCGGGGGCGGGATCACAGATACGCAGTATTTT. Amino acid sequence: CASSEYSGGGITDTQYF.

The genes are TRBV5-1 and TRBJ2-7, with a weak D call TRBD1 (5 bases). The germline CDR1 and CDR2 sequences are SGHRS and YFSETQ. V dropped 7 bases and J dropped 5 bases, with 16 bases sitting between them. This CDR3 spans 13 amino acids. CDR3 DNA sequence: TGCGCCAGCTCTTCCGAAAGGGGCAACGAGCAGTACTTC. Its protein is CASSSERGNEQYF.

The chain links TRBV7-8 to TRBJ1-2, with 7 bases lining up with TRBD1. The germline gives CDR1 SGHVS, CDR2 FQNEAQ. V shed 5 bases, J shed 6 bases, and the junction held 12 bases outside the gene matches. The length of the CDR3 is 15 residues. This CDR3 reads CASSGRPGGVHGYTF. The CDR3 DNA reads TGTGCCAGCAGCGGTCGACCAGGGGGAGTGCATGGCTACACCTTC.

The V and J genes are TRBV7-3 and TRBJ2-3; the match to TRBD2 covers 10 bases. In germline, CDR1 is SGHTA, CDR2 FQGTGA. The J segment lost 0 bases and the V segment lost 8 bases, leaving 8 bases of the junction unmatched. The CDR3 runs 16 residues. The CDR3 sequence: CASGSSGGSSTDTQYF. The CDR3, as DNA: TGTGCCAGCGGGTCTAGCGGGGGATCTAGCACAGATACGCAGTATTTT.

The chain employs TRBV4-1 and TRBJ1-5; a weak D match, TRBD1 (5 bases). Germline V gene data show CDR1 as MGHRA and CDR2 as YSYEKL. The CDR3 is 17 residues long. Trimming removed 0 bases from V and 4 bases from J, with 16 bases in between. CDR3 amino acids: CASSQDRGGGGNQPQHF. The CDR3 DNA is TGCGCCAGCAGCCAAGATCGGGGCGGGGGTGGAAATCAGCCCCAGCATTTT.

This chain joins TRBV12-3 or TRBV12-4 and TRBJ1-2; D perhaps matches TRBD1 (5 bases). The CDR3 covers 11 residues. The V gene lost 8 bases and the J gene lost 4 bases, with 8 bases spanning the gap. The CDR3 region has the DNA TGTGCCAGCTCGGGACTCTATGGCTACACCTTC. Translated: CASSGLYGYTF.

The V call is TRBV6-1, the J call TRBJ2-5; 11 nucleotides align to TRBD2. The length of the CDR3 is 17 residues. The J segment lost 1 base and the V segment lost 3 bases, leaving 7 bases of the junction unmatched. CDR1 is MNHNS and CDR2 is SASEGT in the germline V gene. CDR3 amino acids: CASSDPASGGTQETQYF. CDR3 bases: TGTGCCAGCAGTGACCCGGCTAGCGGGGGGACCCAAGAGACCCAGTACTTC.

The chain has TRBV15 and TRBJ1-3; no definite D call. CDR3 length equals 15 residues. Germline assignment: CDR1 LNHNV and CDR2 YYDKDF (reference sequence). V was trimmed by 1 base and J by 4 bases, leaving 11 bases between them. The CDR3 here is CATSRGGSQGNTIYF. Written as DNA, the CDR3 is TGTGCCACCAGCAGAGGAGGAAGCCAGGGAAACACCATATATTTT. Looking up the rest from reference TRBV15 and TRBJ1-3 gives the full variable domain: DAMVIQNPRYQVTQFGKPVTLSCSQTLNHNVMYWYQQKSSQAPKLLFHYYDKDFNNEADTPDNFQSRRPNTSFCFLDIRSPGLGDTAMYLCATSRGGSQGNTIYFGEGSWLTVV.

V and J are TRBV19 and TRBJ2-2; D possibly corresponds to TRBD1 (6 bases). This CDR3 is 13 amino acids long. CDR1 is LNHDA and CDR2 is SQIVND in the germline V gene (reference sequence). V shed 10 bases and J shed 4 bases, with 13 bases lying between them. CDR3 sequence (DNA): TGTGCCATCAGGACAGTGGGCACCGGGGAGCTGTTTTTT. It codes for CAIRTVGTGELFF.

J is TRBJ2-7 and V is TRBV7-9, with 10 positions matching TRBD2. Germline trimming cut 0 bases from V and 1 base from J; bases unmatched to any gene: 3. CDR1 and CDR2 from the germline V gene are SEHNR and FQNEAQ (reference sequence). CDR3 length: 16 amino acids. Here the CDR3 reads CASSLASGGTSYEQYV. In DNA form, the CDR3 reads TGTGCCAGCAGCTTAGCTAGCGGGGGGACATCCTACGAGCAGTACGTC.

V gene TRBV6-2 or TRBV6-3 combines with J gene TRBJ2-5, with 10 nucleotides matching TRBD1. The CDR3 spans 16 residues. V shed 6 bases, J shed 2 bases, and the junction held 9 bases outside the gene matches. Per the germline V gene, CDR1 is MNHEY and CDR2 is SVGEGT. The CDR3 DNA sequence: TGTGCCAGCAGCATAGGGACAGGGGTTATGCAAGAGACCCAGTACTTC. This encodes CASSIGTGVMQETQYF.